Ten or more counts support the clone carrying this T cell receptor beta chain. What it binds is unknown. This specimen comes from a study of early T cells in non-severe SARS-CoV-2 infection. Looking at the study overall: Chains from this unsorted whole-blood bulk RNA could not be paired.

The CDR3 length is 13 residues. CDR1 and CDR2 from the germline V gene are MNHEY and SMNVEV (reference sequence). The V end lost 0 bases, the J end lost 4 bases, and 4 bases lay between the germline ends. Study-level points and caveats: Reliance on VDJdb matching favored anti-spike CD8 responses; private and CD4 specificities were missed.

Individually, cDNA molecules had unique molecular identifiers attached to them. MiXCR, run by TCRdb on the 5' RACE reads, gives a single entry per CDR3 protein. The sample has roughly 63,000 distinct CDR3 sequences, 10% to 15% seen once. This chain connects TRBV27 to TRBJ2-4; D is undetermined. The material sequenced was whole blood. This receptor was obtained from an adult who was a healthcare worker with PCR-confirmed SARS-CoV-2 infection or an uninfected control (not recorded which). Written as DNA, the CDR3 is TGTGCCAGCAGTTTATCGATAAAAAACATTCAGTACTTC. This translates into CASSLSIKNIQYF.